Listed below are T cell receptor beta chains from one sample, sequenced in a study of blood T cell repertoires in COVID-19. The method was immunoSEQ multiplex PCR; TCRdb's version includes in-frame clones alone and lacks a portion of them. The sample has tens of thousands of clones, 85% to 90% seen once. The specimen was peripheral blood. The receptors were gathered from a man in his forties or fifties with acute or convalescent COVID-19. CDR3s include the opening cysteine and the closing phenylalanine or tryptophan.

V gene	CDR3 protein
TRBV7-2	CASSLRAPRQDSFNQPQHF
TRBV18	CASSVIASTDTQYF
TRBV28	CASSLGGRVYSPLHF
TRBV2	CASSAQGLSLVNEQFF
TRBV6-4	CASSDSTGKRAFF
TRBV7-4	CASSKTGGHYSNQPQHF
TRBV28	CASGGPVLAFF
TRBV27	CASSTTRLNTEAFF
TRBV5-1	CASTVTDPRAKNSPLHF
TRBV3-1/TRBV3-2	CASSQTNTDTQYF
TRBV29-1	CSVEETAGTVGNEQFF
TRBV3-1/TRBV3-2	CASSQGGQGGRYGYTF
TRBV21-1	CASTLGRTEAFF
TRBV6-5	CASSYSSGTGSYEQYF
TRBV18	CASSPQVRAGGKNTGELFF
TRBV25-1	CASSESRGGELFF
TRBV6-5	CASTRRGAGEKLFF
TRBV4-1	CASSQGAQYSNQPQHF
TRBV7-9	CASSFPLSGDSPLHF
TRBV15	CATSSDRGNYGYTF
TRBV4-3	CASSQDLGGRGSPLHF
TRBV25-1	CAARGTANSPLHF
TRBV4-1	CASSSSGTGIGRDSGNTIYF
TRBV18	CASSPTGTGVVSTDTQYF
TRBV18	CASSPIERDTSYNEQFF
TRBV11-1	CASSPISGRTNYGYTF
TRBV28	CASSLDAGMDPPDTQYF
TRBV29-1	CSVSQQGYGYTF
TRBV30	CAWSALQGRGYF
TRBV13	CASSSWTRGRNGYTF
TRBV19	CASSIAQRGEQFF